Listed below are T cell receptor beta chains from one sample, sequenced in a study of CD8 T cells in ankylosing spondylitis. One entry per CDR3 protein, called by TCRdb with MiXCR from the 5' RACE reads. The sample includes 230,000 or so distinct CDR3 sequences, about 24% of them seen just once. Sequences were obtained from blood, either unsorted or a sorted T cell fraction (not recorded which). The receptors stem from a male donor with ankylosing spondylitis or in good health (not recorded which). CDR3s leave out the opening cysteine and the closing phenylalanine or tryptophan.

v_call: TRBV12-3/TRBV12-4; cdr3_aa: ASGLQGAGYGYT
v_call: TRBV12-3/TRBV12-4; cdr3_aa: ASTLSRMNSPLH
v_call: TRBV20-1; cdr3_aa: SALGRNNEQF
v_call: TRBV5-1; cdr3_aa: ASSSVMRSGEQF
v_call: TRBV29-1; cdr3_aa: SVDGNRNTGELF
v_call: TRBV29-1; cdr3_aa: SAKQDPLRNEQF
v_call: TRBV7-7; cdr3_aa: ASSFGLQYLFSYNEQF
v_call: TRBV7-2; cdr3_aa: ASSLVDNYEQY
v_call: TRBV5-1; cdr3_aa: ASSLQAENYGYT
v_call: TRBV11-2; cdr3_aa: ASSLAGSGADTQY
v_call: TRBV4-2; cdr3_aa: ATKGADTDTQY
v_call: TRBV20-1; cdr3_aa: SARAQVENEETQY
v_call: TRBV6-5; cdr3_aa: ASSYSGYRSTDTQY
v_call: TRBV20-1; cdr3_aa: SAIKEGETQY
v_call: TRBV5-5; cdr3_aa: ASSPAGVYEQY
v_call: TRBV10-3; cdr3_aa: AITGMGKMDQF
v_call: TRBV11-2; cdr3_aa: ASRRGGVQETQY
v_call: TRBV7-8; cdr3_aa: ASSLVGTGRTGELF
v_call: TRBV20-1; cdr3_aa: SAVTGVNQPQH
v_call: TRBV29-1; cdr3_aa: SVEGRIADTEAF
v_call: TRBV12-3/TRBV12-4; cdr3_aa: ASSRRGNTEAF
v_call: TRBV12-3/TRBV12-4; cdr3_aa: ASTFRTSPRETQY
v_call: TRBV20-1; cdr3_aa: SARDRLQGLQPQH
v_call: TRBV12-3/TRBV12-4; cdr3_aa: ASRKPGTAYGYT
v_call: TRBV10-3; cdr3_aa: AIGGGTAKNIQY
v_call: TRBV10-1; cdr3_aa: ASSESRIRDEQF
v_call: TRBV6-5; cdr3_aa: ASSYLGTGALTMQY
v_call: TRBV5-1; cdr3_aa: ASSLSLATGNEQF
v_call: TRBV19; cdr3_aa: ASSTRTNEKLF